The clone carrying this T cell receptor (beta chain) was found once. The entry originates in a study of blood T cell repertoires in COVID-19. Across the study: The United States, Italy and Spain were the sources of the acute and convalescent COVID-19 samples. PBMCs, B-cell-depleted T cells, or T cells were the source of the cDNA or gDNA that made up the material.

The CDR3 spans 17 residues. V was shortened by 0 bases and J by 2 bases, with 14 bases between the two germline ends. The germline gives CDR1 SGHNT, CDR2 YYREEE (reference sequence). In the authors' workflow: Scientists estimated how many nucleated cells there were by amplifying reference gene primers. The protocol was immunoSEQ multiplex PCR, while the TCRdb copy is restricted to in-frame clones and leaves out a portion. V, J and clone size reflect that table, while D and trimming were determined from the DNA. The sample includes about 110,000 clones, 70% to 90% of them seen just once. V usage is TRBV5-4 and J usage is TRBJ1-4; the D gene is possibly TRBD1 (6 bases). What was sequenced was peripheral blood. This clonotype was obtained from a human donor in a cohort sampled during active COVID-19. The chain's CDR3 is CASSLGPSRGTNEKLFF. CDR3 bases: TGTGCCAGCAGCTTGGGCCCCTCGAGGGGGACTAATGAAAAACTGTTTTTT.